This T cell receptor (beta chain) was captured by sequencing in a study of cytomegalovirus exposure and HLA in healthy donors. Study observations and caveats: Other equally common chains were less clonally expanded than HLA-associated TCR beta chains, a later analysis showed.

The PCR ran on 60 Vbeta and 13 Jbeta primers. Profiling relied on immunoSEQ multiplex PCR, and the TCRdb table lists in-frame clones only, not all of them. The sample holds fewer than 90,000 clones; approximately 76% are singletons and the top ten take more than 1.3%. Details on this clone: The antigen remains undetermined.

CDR1 is SGDLS, CDR2 YYNGEE, per germline. The ends lost 3 bases at V and 4 bases at J; junction bases unmatched: 6. CDR3 size: 16 residues. This chain links TRBV9 with TRBJ2-5; TRBD2 agrees at 13 bases. The clonotype originates from a male donor in good health and CMV-seronegative. The sample was PBMCs. The CDR3 is CASSGTSGRAGETQYF. The DNA of the CDR3 is TGTGCCAGCAGCGGCACTAGCGGGAGGGCCGGAGAGACCCAGTACTTC. The whole variable domain, filled in from reference TRBV9 and TRBJ2-5, reads DSGVTQTPKHLITATGQRVTLRCSPRSGDLSVYWYQQSLDQGLQFLIQYYNGEERAKGNILERFSAQQFPDLHSELNLSSLELGDSALYFCASSGTSGRAGETQYFGPGTRLLVL.